These T cell receptor beta chains were read from a single sample in a study of blood T cell repertoires in COVID-19. The repertoire was sequenced with immunoSEQ multiplex PCR; TCRdb's copy has only in-frame clones and lacks some. The sample lists more than 85,000 clones; 82% were seen once. Sequenced material: peripheral blood. These receptors all stem from a woman at least 80 years old with acute or convalescent COVID-19. Both conserved end residues are part of each CDR3. D genes are given only for firm matches. Rows give clone size only sometimes, using once, few, many, or a class for an expanded clone.

J gene: TRBJ1-2; D gene: TRBD1; clone size: NA; V gene: TRBV27; CDR3 protein: CASSFGTGTGRGYTF; CDR3 DNA: TGTGCCAGCAGTTTTGGGACAGGGACCGGAAGAGGCTACACCTTC
J gene: TRBJ2-5; D gene: NA; clone size: NA; V gene: TRBV11-2; CDR3 protein: CASSSERGETQYF; CDR3 DNA: TGTGCCAGCAGCTCGGAAAGGGGGGAGACCCAGTACTTC
J gene: TRBJ2-6; D gene: NA; clone size: NA; V gene: TRBV18; CDR3 protein: CASSSTGSGANVLTF; CDR3 DNA: TGTGCCAGCTCAAGCACAGGGTCCGGGGCCAACGTCCTGACTTTC
J gene: TRBJ1-5; D gene: NA; clone size: NA; V gene: TRBV27; CDR3 protein: CASSFQGTSNQPQHF; CDR3 DNA: TGTGCCAGCAGTTTTCAGGGTACGAGCAATCAGCCCCAGCATTTT
J gene: TRBJ2-1; D gene: TRBD2; clone size: NA; V gene: TRBV7-8; CDR3 protein: CASSLRLAGVGLDNEQFF; CDR3 DNA: TGTGCCAGCAGCTTAAGACTAGCGGGAGTCGGTTTGGACAATGAGCAGTTCTTC
J gene: TRBJ2-5; D gene: TRBD2; clone size: NA; V gene: TRBV25-1; CDR3 protein: CASSRGGPGTQYF; CDR3 DNA: TGTGCCAGCAGTCGGGGAGGGCCAGGGACCCAGTACTTC
J gene: TRBJ1-2; D gene: NA; clone size: NA; V gene: TRBV27; CDR3 protein: CASRGTASYGYTF; CDR3 DNA: TGTGCCAGCAGGGGCACCGCGTCATATGGCTACACCTTC
J gene: TRBJ2-7; D gene: TRBD2; clone size: NA; V gene: TRBV10-3; CDR3 protein: CAISGLAGASYEQYF; CDR3 DNA: TGTGCCATCAGTGGGCTAGCGGGGGCCTCCTACGAGCAGTACTTC
J gene: TRBJ1-1; D gene: NA; clone size: NA; V gene: TRBV6-5; CDR3 protein: CASSYSGAGVTEAFF; CDR3 DNA: TGTGCCAGCAGTTACTCGGGGGCTGGGGTAACTGAAGCTTTCTTT
J gene: TRBJ2-2; D gene: TRBD2; clone size: once; V gene: TRBV5-6; CDR3 protein: CASSLGLAGGPAGELFF; CDR3 DNA: TGTGCCAGCAGCCTGGGACTAGCGGGAGGGCCGGCCGGGGAGCTGTTTTTT
J gene: TRBJ1-5; D gene: TRBD1; clone size: NA; V gene: TRBV6-1; CDR3 protein: CASSASRDRANQPQHF; CDR3 DNA: TGTGCCAGCAGTGCCTCCCGGGACAGGGCTAATCAGCCCCAGCATTTT
J gene: TRBJ2-3; D gene: NA; clone size: NA; V gene: TRBV4-3; CDR3 protein: CASSQGPGVTDTQYF; CDR3 DNA: TGCGCCAGCAGCCAAGGTCCAGGGGTCACAGATACGCAGTATTTT
J gene: TRBJ2-1; D gene: TRBD2; clone size: few; V gene: TRBV24-1; CDR3 protein: CATSEFSGAGDREQFF; CDR3 DNA: TGTGCCACCAGTGAGTTCTCCGGGGCGGGAGACCGCGAGCAGTTCTTC
J gene: TRBJ1-1; D gene: TRBD1; clone size: NA; V gene: TRBV7-2; CDR3 protein: CASSLTGGFTEAFF; CDR3 DNA: TGTGCCAGCAGCTTAACAGGGGGATTTACTGAAGCTTTCTTT
J gene: TRBJ2-3; D gene: NA; clone size: NA; V gene: TRBV5-4; CDR3 protein: CAINGQQGRASTDTQYF; CDR3 DNA: TGTGCCATCAATGGACAGCAGGGCCGAGCTAGCACAGATACGCAGTATTTT
J gene: TRBJ2-3; D gene: TRBD2; clone size: NA; V gene: TRBV28; CDR3 protein: CASSSSGRGSTDTQYF; CDR3 DNA: TGTGCCAGCAGTTCCAGCGGGAGGGGTAGTACAGATACGCAGTATTTT
J gene: TRBJ1-5; D gene: TRBD1; clone size: NA; V gene: TRBV28; CDR3 protein: CASRKTGMYQPQHF; CDR3 DNA: TGTGCCAGCAGGAAGACAGGGATGTATCAGCCCCAGCATTTT
J gene: TRBJ1-6; D gene: TRBD1; clone size: NA; V gene: TRBV28; CDR3 protein: CASLQGAKNSPLHF; CDR3 DNA: TGTGCCAGCCTACAGGGGGCGAAGAATTCACCCCTCCACTTT
J gene: TRBJ1-6; D gene: NA; clone size: NA; V gene: TRBV2; CDR3 protein: CASSMQGGNSPLHF; CDR3 DNA: TGTGCCAGCAGTATGCAGGGTGGGAATTCACCCCTCCACTTT
J gene: TRBJ2-1; D gene: TRBD2; clone size: once; V gene: TRBV6-4; CDR3 protein: CASSVLAGGGEQFF; CDR3 DNA: TGTGCCAGCAGTGTACTAGCGGGAGGGGGTGAGCAGTTCTTC
J gene: TRBJ1-5; D gene: NA; clone size: NA; V gene: TRBV19; CDR3 protein: CASSAPLGNQPQHF; CDR3 DNA: TGTGCCAGTAGCGCGCCACTTGGCAATCAGCCCCAGCATTTT
J gene: TRBJ2-2; D gene: TRBD1; clone size: NA; V gene: TRBV5-1; CDR3 protein: CASSSGTVTTGELFF; CDR3 DNA: TGCGCCAGCAGCTCCGGGACAGTAACGACCGGGGAGCTGTTTTTT